The rows below give T cell receptor beta chains drawn from one sample of a study of OX40 agonist ivuxolimab in advanced cancers. TCRdb's table, derived via immunoSEQ multiplex PCR, lists solely in-frame clones and lacks some. The sample has some 80,000 clones; about 90% are singletons. The material sequenced was CD4+ or CD8+ T cells sorted from blood, taken in a trial of the OX40 agonist ivuxolimab. These receptor sequences come from an adult with an advanced solid tumor such as melanoma, head and neck, liver or kidney cancer. CDR3s include the opening cysteine and the closing phenylalanine or tryptophan. Each record gives: J gene, CDR3 length, D gene, clone size, V gene, CDR3 protein, CDR3 DNA. D genes are given only for firm matches. Some rows have no size entry. The others give once, few or many, or a class for an expanded clone.

TRBJ1-6,15,TRBD1,NA,TRBV6-1,CASSEFRTGNSPLHF,TGTGCCAGCAGTGAGTTTAGGACAGGGAATTCACCCCTCCACTTT
TRBJ2-7,15,NA,NA,TRBV6-5,CASSYLGGESYEQYF,TGTGCCAGCAGTTACCTGGGCGGGGAGAGCTACGAGCAGTACTTC
TRBJ1-4,19,NA,NA,TRBV7-8,CASSLSLDAGRAHNEKLFF,TGTGCCAGCAGCTTATCCCTGGACGCGGGGAGGGCGCATAATGAAAAACTGTTTTTT
TRBJ2-3,14,NA,NA,TRBV7-9,CASSGRVFPDTQYF,TGTGCCAGCAGCGGCAGGGTTTTCCCAGATACGCAGTATTTT
TRBJ2-7,12,NA,NA,TRBV6-1,CASIETFDEQYF,TGTGCCAGCATAGAGACATTCGACGAGCAGTACTTC
TRBJ1-2,15,NA,NA,TRBV7-9,CASRDTTRYQMGYTF,TGTGCCAGCAGAGACACAACCCGATACCAAATGGGCTACACCTTC
TRBJ2-7,11,NA,NA,TRBV19,CASSGAYEQYF,TGTGCCAGTAGTGGGGCCTACGAGCAGTACTTC
TRBJ2-1,12,NA,NA,TRBV5-1,CASSLRGDEQFF,TGCGCCAGCAGCTTGAGGGGAGATGAGCAGTTCTTC
TRBJ2-6,14,TRBD1,NA,TRBV19,CASNTGVGANVLTF,TGTGCCAGTAATACAGGGGTTGGGGCCAACGTCCTGACTTTC
TRBJ2-7,15,NA,NA,TRBV11-2,CASSTRDSLFGEQYF,TGTGCCAGCAGCACCCGGGACTCCCTTTTCGGAGAGCAGTACTTC
TRBJ1-1,16,NA,NA,TRBV4-3,CASSQDGGQGGTEAFF,TGCGCCAGCAGCCAAGATGGGGGGCAGGGAGGGACTGAAGCTTTCTTT
TRBJ2-5,16,TRBD2,NA,TRBV7-9,CASSSDPREATGDQYF,TGTGCCAGCAGCTCCGACCCTCGGGAGGCCACGGGGGACCAGTACTTC
TRBJ2-1,15,TRBD2,NA,TRBV11-1,CASSLASGGGGEQFF,TGTGCCAGCAGCTTGGCTAGCGGGGGAGGTGGTGAGCAGTTCTTC
TRBJ1-5,15,NA,NA,TRBV2,CASSHGTTSDQPQHF,TGTGCCAGCAGTCACGGGACCACCTCGGATCAGCCCCAGCATTTT
TRBJ1-1,13,NA,NA,TRBV5-1,CASRGGRSNEAFF,TGCGCCAGCAGGGGAGGCAGAAGTAACGAAGCTTTCTTT
TRBJ2-5,15,TRBD2,NA,TRBV5-1,CASSTIAGGKETQYF,TGCGCCAGCAGTACGATAGCGGGGGGAAAAGAGACCCAGTACTTC
TRBJ1-2,14,TRBD1,once,TRBV19,CASTPGQEYYGYTF,TGTGCCAGTACCCCGGGACAGGAATACTATGGCTACACCTTC
TRBJ2-7,15,NA,NA,TRBV27,CASSFAISDHYEQYF,TGTGCCAGCAGTTTCGCAATTTCGGACCACTACGAGCAGTACTTC
TRBJ2-3,15,TRBD1,NA,TRBV7-9,CASSHRGPSTDTQYF,TGTGCCAGCAGCCACAGGGGGCCCAGCACAGATACGCAGTATTTT
TRBJ2-5,13,NA,NA,TRBV11-2,CASSPRTEETQYF,TGTGCCAGCAGCCCTCGGACAGAAGAGACCCAGTACTTC
TRBJ1-2,14,NA,NA,TRBV29-1,CSVPKQGFGYGYTF,TGCAGCGTTCCGAAACAGGGCTTTGGCTATGGCTACACCTTC
TRBJ1-5,15,NA,NA,TRBV4-1,CASSPLDEFGEPQHF,TGCGCCAGCAGCCCTTTAGACGAGTTCGGGGAGCCCCAGCATTTT
TRBJ1-1,15,NA,once,TRBV5-4,CASSLGGEGRTEAFF,TGTGCCAGCAGCTTGGGGGGGGAGGGAAGGACTGAAGCTTTCTTT
TRBJ2-5,14,NA,NA,TRBV13,CASSLIGGGETQYF,TGTGCCAGCAGCTTAATAGGGGGTGGCGAGACCCAGTACTTC
TRBJ1-3,17,NA,NA,TRBV15,CATSSPGWRGPGNTIYF,TGTGCCACCAGCAGCCCCGGGTGGCGGGGGCCAGGAAACACCATATATTTT
TRBJ2-6,15,NA,NA,TRBV6-5,CASSQGSSGANVLTF,TGTGCCAGCAGTCAAGGGAGCTCTGGGGCCAACGTCCTGACTTTC
TRBJ2-5,13,NA,NA,TRBV6-5,CASSYGSGVTQYF,TGTGCCAGCAGTTACGGATCGGGGGTGACCCAGTACTTC
TRBJ2-1,13,NA,NA,TRBV4-1,CASSQERVHEQFF,TGCGCCAGCAGCCAAGAAAGAGTTCATGAGCAGTTCTTC
TRBJ1-5,14,TRBD1,NA,TRBV5-6,CASSTGQGNQPQHF,TGTGCCAGCAGCACAGGACAGGGCAATCAGCCCCAGCATTTT
TRBJ2-5,15,NA,NA,TRBV19,CASSMPPRGSETQYF,TGTGCCAGTAGTATGCCTCCCCGGGGATCGGAGACCCAGTACTTC
TRBJ2-5,13,NA,NA,TRBV11-3,CASSSTGGETQYF,TGTGCCAGCAGCTCTACGGGCGGGGAGACCCAGTACTTC
TRBJ2-3,15,NA,NA,TRBV19,CASSITSGSSDTQYF,TGTGCCAGTAGTATAACATCAGGCTCTAGCGATACGCAGTATTTT
TRBJ2-7,13,NA,NA,TRBV4-1,CASSPGDSYEQYF,TGCGCCAGCAGTCCAGGGGACTCCTACGAGCAGTACTTC
TRBJ1-5,15,TRBD1,NA,TRBV5-6,CASSLIGQGFQPQHF,TGTGCCAGCAGCTTAATTGGACAGGGGTTTCAGCCCCAGCATTTT
TRBJ2-7,13,TRBD2,NA,TRBV27,CATTSGDDYEQYF,TGTGCCACGACTAGCGGGGATGACTACGAGCAGTACTTC